A selection of T cell receptor beta chains follows, all from one sample in a study of blood T cells in healthy people across ages. TCRdb re-called the 5' RACE reads through MiXCR, storing one row per CDR3 protein. Here the sample spans over 1,300,000 distinct CDR3 sequences, around 59% being singletons. Sequencing used blood. The receptors shown here come from a man between 18 and 29 years old in good health. Both conserved end residues are trimmed from each CDR3. Fields, in order: D gene, J gene, V gene, CDR3 protein. The D gene is left open where the match is weak.

TRBD2	TRBJ2-3	TRBV12-3/TRBV12-4	ASRPSGRGTDTQY
TRBD2	TRBJ2-5	TRBV9	ASSPSGGAFYEQY
TRBD2	TRBJ2-3	TRBV10-3	AISAHGLADTDTQY
TRBD1	TRBJ2-1	TRBV2	ASRAGQGAYNEQF
TRBD2	TRBJ2-5	TRBV20-1	SAPPSAGSHDEQY
TRBD1	TRBJ2-2	TRBV27	ASGTARTGESTGELF
TRBD2	TRBJ2-5	TRBV4-1	ASSRPGGGQETQY
.	TRBJ2-7	TRBV20-1	SATQQGHEQY
TRBD1	TRBJ2-5	TRBV5-1	ASSLRRGTGLRGETQY
TRBD2	TRBJ2-1	TRBV12-3/TRBV12-4	ASIPGLAVPSSYNEQF
TRBD2	TRBJ2-3	TRBV20-1	SAVGGASDTQY
TRBD2	TRBJ2-3	TRBV20-1	SARQLAGSPDTQY
TRBD1	TRBJ2-6	TRBV10-3	AITPGQGGLNSGANVLT
TRBD1	TRBJ2-3	TRBV29-1	SAPTGDDADTQY
.	TRBJ2-5	TRBV2	ASSEAGAGRETQY
TRBD2	.	TRBV20-1	SARESRGGFYEQY
TRBD1	TRBJ2-1	TRBV11-2	ASSLERDSRYYEQF
TRBD2	TRBJ2-2	TRBV9	ASSVGGVNTGELF
.	TRBJ1-1	TRBV7-2	ASSRLAGANTEAF
.	TRBJ2-1	TRBV6-2/TRBV6-3	ASKQGLTLGEQF
TRBD1	TRBJ1-2	TRBV6-6	ASRPPQDRGWGYT
.	TRBJ1-5	TRBV6-5	ASSYTRDGQWPQH
.	.	TRBV7-2	ASSLGQTDEQY
.	TRBJ1-5	TRBV4-1	ASSNFQGHNQPQH
.	TRBJ1-1	TRBV12-3/TRBV12-4	ASSFPKQPPTSSAF
.	TRBJ1-4	TRBV4-1	ASSGEGATNEKLF
.	TRBJ2-7	TRBV6-6	ASHPSVVSYEQY
.	TRBJ2-3	TRBV12-3/TRBV12-4	ASSSTAGLRTDTQY
TRBD2	TRBJ2-5	TRBV15	ATSSTSLETQY
TRBD2	TRBJ2-1	TRBV15	ATSGGLAANEQF
.	TRBJ2-2	TRBV6-5	ASSYTQATANTGELF
.	TRBJ2-5	TRBV28	ASRQARGQY
TRBD2	TRBJ2-3	TRBV5-1	ASSQAGVPDTQY
.	TRBJ2-3	TRBV7-2	ASSRDSGADTQY
.	TRBJ1-1	TRBV18	ASSPPIWNTEAF
TRBD1	TRBJ1-6	TRBV28	ASRRQGNSPPH
TRBD1	TRBJ2-3	TRBV7-2	ASSPGQGRADTQY
TRBD2	TRBJ2-3	TRBV27	ASSPSGDSTDTQY
.	TRBJ1-6	TRBV6-5	ASSYRLSSYNSPLH
.	TRBJ1-1	TRBV6-2/TRBV6-3	ASYASAGSEAF
TRBD2	TRBJ2-1	TRBV10-3	AISEESSGSSYNEQF
TRBD1	TRBJ2-6	TRBV28	ASSLRTGGTFGANVLT
.	TRBJ2-3	TRBV29-1	SHRDRQRRADTQY
.	TRBJ2-7	TRBV4-1	ASSPTGPPTYEQY
TRBD1	TRBJ1-1	TRBV12-3/TRBV12-4	ASSAQQGTEAF
TRBD1	TRBJ2-1	TRBV20-1	SAILNRGDEQF
TRBD2	TRBJ2-3	TRBV4-1	ASSQPGGTQADTQY
.	TRBJ2-7	TRBV28	ASSQSRTDLDFPYEQY
.	TRBJ2-5	TRBV24-1	ATSDAGTLQETQY
TRBD2	TRBJ2-3	TRBV27	ASSSLAGGLSTDTQY
.	TRBJ1-6	TRBV6-2/TRBV6-3	ASSDDRSSYNSPLH
.	TRBJ1-2	TRBV20-1	SASTQGSDYGYT
.	TRBJ1-2	TRBV20-1	SAYRQADYGYT
TRBD1	TRBJ2-2	TRBV25-1	ASSYGQGVTGELF
TRBD1	TRBJ1-1	TRBV4-3	ASSQDRQGWGAEAF
.	TRBJ2-5	TRBV4-2	ASSQDSREQY
TRBD1	TRBJ2-7	TRBV6-2/TRBV6-3	ASSHHPGQGNEQY
TRBD1	TRBJ2-2	TRBV7-2	ASSSRGRQGNPTNTGELF
.	TRBJ2-3	TRBV20-1	SARARNRPADTQY